These 19 T cell receptor beta chains were all obtained from the same sample, sequenced in a study of cytomegalovirus exposure and HLA in healthy donors. Researchers ran the PCR with 60 Vbeta and 13 Jbeta primers. Assay: immunoSEQ multiplex PCR; the TCRdb copy retains only in-frame clones and omits some. Of approximately 78,000 clones listed, over 50% were seen once; the top ten hold about 20%. Sequenced input: PBMCs. The receptor source for this set is a middle-aged man in good health and CMV-seropositive.

The rearrangement links TRBV30 to TRBJ2-5, with a possible D match to TRBD2 (5 bases). V shed 2 bases and J shed 13 bases, with 20 bases lying between them. Per the germline V gene, CDR1 is GTSNPN and CDR2 is SVGIG (reference sequence). The CDR3 loop spans 13 amino acids. The CDR3 loop is CAWSKDRDYERYF. CDR3 DNA sequence: TGTGCCTGGAGTAAGGATCGAGACTACGAGCGGTACTTC.

This clone appeared a few times. V usage is TRBV7-3 and J usage is TRBJ1-1; D is perhaps TRBD1 (6 bases). The CDR3 consists of 14 residues. In germline, CDR1 is SGHTA, CDR2 FQGTGA. V was pared by 3 bases and J by 1 base, with 9 bases between. The CDR3 DNA reads as TGTGCCAGCAGCTTTGGGGGCCCGAACACTGAAGCTTTCTTT. It yields the protein CASSFGGPNTEAFF.

The chain joins TRBV2 to TRBJ2-5; TRBD2 agrees at 9 bases. Trimming cost V 5 bases and J 5 bases; bases outside gene matches: 9. Germline CDR1 reads SNHLY; CDR2 reads FYNNEI. This CDR3 region has 15 residues. The CDR3 is CASSSDSGGAETQYF. CDR3 bases: TGTGCCAGCAGTTCCGATAGCGGGGGAGCGGAGACCCAGTACTTC.

This sequence joins TRBV4-2 and TRBJ2-5; 9 bases are shared with TRBD1. The DNA matches TRBJ2-7 better at its end, which makes the J call doubtful. Germline CDR1 is LGHNA and CDR2 is YNFKEQ. The CDR3 contains 15 residues. The CDR3 is CASSQDETGGYEQYF. CDR3 sequence (DNA): TGTGCCAGCAGCCAAGATGAGACAGGGGGCTACGAGCAGTACTTC.

The chain is built from TRBV6-5 and TRBJ1-5; TRBD1 might be the D (5 bases). The V gene lost 6 bases and the J gene lost 5 bases, with 17 bases spanning the gap. The CDR3 has 15 amino acids. The germline gives CDR1 MNHEY, CDR2 SVGAGI. The CDR3 protein is CASRGLWGGDQPQHF. The CDR3 DNA reads TGTGCCAGCAGGGGATTGTGGGGGGGTGATCAGCCCCAGCATTTT.

The chain is built from TRBV5-1 and TRBJ2-1; TRBD2 matches 12 bases. The germline CDR1 and CDR2 sequences are SGHRS and YFSETQ. The CDR3 is made up of 15 amino acids. V dropped 4 bases and J dropped 4; count of bases not matched to a gene: 3. The CDR3 here is CASSPLAGGYNEQFF. CDR3 bases: TGCGCCAGCAGCCCCCTAGCGGGGGGGTACAATGAGCAGTTCTTC. The whole variable domain, remainder taken from reference TRBV5-1 and TRBJ2-1, is KAGVTQTPRYLIKTRGQQVTLSCSPISGHRSVSWYQQTPGQGLQFLFEYFSETQRNKGNFPGRFSGRQFSNSRSEMNVSTLELGDSALYLCASSPLAGGYNEQFFGPGTRLTVL.

This clone was found once. The chain uses TRBV7-2 and TRBJ2-1; 7 bases agree with TRBD1. Germline CDR1 and CDR2: SGHTA and FQGNSA. CDR3 length equals 15 residues. The V gene end was trimmed by 4 bases and the J gene end by 4 bases; junction bases not matched to a gene: 7. The CDR3 loop reads CASSWMGQTYNEQFF. CDR3 bases: TGTGCCAGCAGCTGGATGGGACAGACTTACAATGAGCAGTTCTTC.

V usage is TRBV5-1 and J usage is TRBJ1-2, with 12 bases identical to TRBD1. The V segment lost 0 bases and the J segment 8 bases; nucleotides outside the gene matches: 5. Germline CDR1 SGHRS, CDR2 YFSETQ. The CDR3 consists of 15 residues. This CDR3 is CASSLGDRGRGGYTF. Written as DNA, the CDR3 is TGCGCCAGCAGCTTGGGGGACAGGGGGCGTGGAGGCTACACCTTC.

The chain carries TRBV5-1 and TRBJ2-3; 8 bases map to TRBD2. Germline loops: CDR1 SGHRS, CDR2 YFSETQ. With V trimmed by 7 bases and J by 0 bases, 7 bases remained unmatched. The CDR3 has 15 amino acids. CDR3 region: CASRRGDPSTDTQYF. As DNA, the CDR3 is TGCGCCAGCCGGCGGGGGGACCCTAGCACAGATACGCAGTATTTT.

The genes are TRBV15 and TRBJ2-7, with TRBD1 as a possible D gene (6 bases). The CDR3 has 13 residues. CDR1 LNHNV and CDR2 YYDKDF come from the germline V gene (reference sequence). V lost 4 bases, J lost 5 bases, and 12 bases lay in between. The CDR3 sequence: CATSTNRVNEQYF. For the CDR3, the DNA is TGTGCCACCAGCACAAACAGGGTCAACGAGCAGTACTTC. Full variable domain (remainder filled in from reference TRBV15 and TRBJ2-7): DAMVIQNPRYQVTQFGKPVTLSCSQTLNHNVMYWYQQKSSQAPKLLFHYYDKDFNNEADTPDNFQSRRPNTSFCFLDIRSPGLGDTAMYLCATSTNRVNEQYFGPGTRLTVT.

This clone was detected only a few times. The chain is built from TRBV27 and TRBJ2-7; D not certain. The CDR3 consists of 11 residues. V was trimmed by 8 bases and J by 1 base, leaving 6 bases between them. From germline, CDR1 is MNHEY and CDR2 SMNVEV (reference sequence). CDR3 loop: CASLYSYEQYF. The CDR3 DNA follows: TGTGCCAGCCTTTATTCCTACGAGCAGTACTTC.

This rearrangement joins TRBV6-6 to TRBJ1-1; D ambiguous. Germline CDR1 MNHNY, CDR2 SVGAGI (reference sequence). The V end lost 5 bases, the J end lost 5 bases, and 18 bases lay between the germline ends. There are 15 residues in the CDR3. The CDR3 region is CASSDAFVEGTEAFF. The CDR3 bases are TGTGCCAGCAGTGATGCTTTCGTCGAGGGAACTGAAGCTTTCTTT.

The chain carries TRBV5-1 and TRBJ2-2; TRBD1 might be the D (5 bases). The CDR3 loop spans 14 amino acids. Germline-derived CDR1 and CDR2 are SGHRS and YFSETQ. Deletions cut 1 base from V and 3 bases from J, with 7 bases between. The CDR3 protein is CASSLHRHTGELFF. In DNA form, the CDR3 reads TGCGCCAGCAGCTTGCACAGGCACACCGGGGAGCTGTTTTTT. The full variable domain, rest sourced from reference TRBV5-1 and TRBJ2-2, is KAGVTQTPRYLIKTRGQQVTLSCSPISGHRSVSWYQQTPGQGLQFLFEYFSETQRNKGNFPGRFSGRQFSNSRSEMNVSTLELGDSALYLCASSLHRHTGELFFGEGSRLTVL.

The CDR3 protein is CASSVGTGRETQYF. CDR3 nucleotides: TGTGCCAGCAGCGTAGGTACGGGAAGGGAGACCCAGTACTTC. The gene calls are TRBV9 and TRBJ2-5, with D possibly TRBD2 on 5 matching bases. The CDR3 covers 14 residues. V was trimmed by 0 bases and J by 5 bases, leaving 11 bases between them. Per germline, CDR1 SGDLS and CDR2 YYNGEE.

The CDR3 region has the DNA TGCAGCGTTGGCGGGAACACCGGGGAGCTGTTTTTT. Residues: CSVGGNTGELFF. This rearrangement joins TRBV29-1 to TRBJ2-2; D is ambiguous. Germline CDR1 and CDR2: SQVTM and ANQGSEA. V lost 4 bases and J 1 base, leaving 4 bases between the germline ends. The CDR3 is 12 residues long.

V usage is TRBV7-9 and J usage is TRBJ2-3; no clear D gene. V was trimmed by 3 bases and J by 0 bases, leaving 10 bases between them. Germline V gives CDR1 SEHNR, CDR2 FQNEAQ (reference sequence). The CDR3 contains 15 residues. The CDR3 DNA sequence: TGTGCCAGCAGCTTTAGAGCGACTAGCACAGATACGCAGTATTTT. Protein product: CASSFRATSTDTQYF.

V gene TRBV28 combines with J gene TRBJ2-7, with D perhaps TRBD1 (5 bases). CDR3 size: 16 residues. From germline, CDR1 is MDHEN and CDR2 SYDVKM. Trimming shortened V by 3 bases and J by 6 bases, and 21 bases separated the two germline ends. The CDR3 spells CASSFQTGHQNFEQYF. CDR3 DNA sequence: TGTGCCAGCAGTTTCCAAACCGGACATCAAAACTTCGAGCAGTACTTC.

The chain joins TRBV6-1 to TRBJ1-6, with D possibly matching TRBD1 (6 bases). Trimming left V 8 bases short and J 8 bases short, with 19 bases between. The CDR3 spans 15 residues. CDR1 and CDR2 from the germline V gene are MNHNS and SASEGT. CDR3 loop: CASASTGTLYSPLHF. The DNA of the CDR3 is TGTGCCAGCGCATCAACCGGGACACTTTATTCACCCCTCCACTTT.

This clone was detected only a few times. The chain has TRBV5-6 and TRBJ1-3; no reliable D call. CDR1 is SGHDT, CDR2 YYEEEE, per germline. The CDR3 sequence is 15 residues long. Trimming pared 4 bases from V and 0 bases from J, leaving 11 bases between. The CDR3 region is CASSIYSYSGNTIYF. In nucleotides, the CDR3 is TGTGCCAGCAGCATATACAGTTACTCTGGAAACACCATATATTTT.